One and the same sample provided the 4 T cell receptor beta chains below, sequenced in a study of cytotoxic CD8 clonotypes in ibrutinib-treated CLL. Method: immunoSEQ multiplex PCR; TCRdb's copy keeps in-frame clones and lacks some. The data contain over 120,000 clones, approximately 80% of them singletons. Source: PBMCs, taken after 24 months of ibrutinib treatment. These TCRs come from a human donor with chronic lymphocytic leukemia.

This clone has more than one count but fewer than ten. J is TRBJ2-2 and V is TRBV7-9; no reliable D call. Germline V gene sequence: CDR1 SEHNR, CDR2 FQNEAQ (reference sequence). CDR3 size: 13 residues. Trimming took off 1 base at V and 7 bases at J, with 7 bases between the two ends. The CDR3 sequence is CASSLEGRGELFF. CDR3 bases: TGTGCCAGCAGCTTAGAAGGACGCGGGGAGCTGTTTTTT.

This sequence joins TRBV13 and TRBJ2-7; D remains unclear. This CDR3 spans 13 amino acids. Germline loops: CDR1 PRHDT, CDR2 FYEKMQ (reference sequence). Deletions cut 0 bases from V and 2 bases from J, with 5 bases between. The DNA for the CDR3 is TGTGCCAGCAGCTTAGGACGGGCCTACGAGCAGTACTTC. This gives the protein CASSLGRAYEQYF.

The rearrangement joins TRBV30 to TRBJ2-1; D is undetermined. V dropped 0 bases and J dropped 13 bases, with 10 bases sitting between them. The CDR3 spans 11 residues. Germline CDR1 and CDR2: GTSNPN and SVGIG (reference sequence). CDR3 protein: CAWSVGGLQFF. The CDR3 bases are TGTGCCTGGAGTGTGGGTGGTCTTCAGTTCTTC.

The rearrangement links TRBV9 to TRBJ2-1; 10 bases are shared with TRBD2. Germline V gene data show CDR1 as SGDLS and CDR2 as YYNGEE. The V and J ends lost 1 base and 8 bases, in that order; junction bases with no gene match: 6. The CDR3 loop spans 15 amino acids. In nucleotides, the CDR3 is TGTGCCAGCAGCGTATTTTCTAGCGGGAGAGATGAGCAGTTCTTC. The encoded protein is CASSVFSSGRDEQFF.